Listed below are T cell receptor beta chains from one sample, sequenced in a study of blood T cells in healthy people across ages. TCRdb reanalysed the 5' RACE reads using MiXCR and keeps one entry per CDR3 protein. Here the sample spans over a million distinct CDR3 sequences, approximately 43% being singletons. The sample consisted of blood. The receptors come from a woman between 18 and 30 years old in good health. CDR3s include the opening cysteine and the closing phenylalanine or tryptophan. D genes are given only for firm matches. Not all rows give a size; the values are once, few, many and, for expanded clones, a class.

j_gene: TRBJ1-1
abundance: few
d_gene: .
v_gene: TRBV5-1
CDR3nt: TGCGCCAGCAGCCGCTCTTGGGTTGCTGAAGCTTTCTTT
CDR3aa: CASSRSWVAEAFF

j_gene: TRBJ2-3
abundance: .
d_gene: .
v_gene: TRBV6-9
CDR3nt: TGTGCCAGCAGGAGAGGCAATACGCAGTATTTT
CDR3aa: CASRRGNTQYF

j_gene: TRBJ1-1
abundance: .
d_gene: TRBD1
v_gene: TRBV5-1
CDR3nt: TGCGCCAGCAGCTTGACGGGGACAGGGCAAACTGAAGCTTTCTTT
CDR3aa: CASSLTGTGQTEAFF

j_gene: TRBJ1-4
abundance: few
d_gene: .
v_gene: TRBV20-1
CDR3nt: TGCAGTGCTAGACAGGGACAAAATGAAAAACTGTTTTTT
CDR3aa: CSARQGQNEKLFF

j_gene: TRBJ2-7
abundance: .
d_gene: .
v_gene: TRBV29-1
CDR3nt: TGCAGCGTTGAAGGGGCAACCTACGAGCAGTACTTC
CDR3aa: CSVEGATYEQYF

j_gene: TRBJ2-7
abundance: few
d_gene: .
v_gene: TRBV9
CDR3nt: TGTGCCAGCAGCGTGGCTAGTGCCAACTACGAGCAGTACTTC
CDR3aa: CASSVASANYEQYF

j_gene: TRBJ2-1
abundance: .
d_gene: .
v_gene: TRBV5-1
CDR3nt: TGCGCCAACAGAGCGGATAGCGTATACAATGAGCAGTTCTTC
CDR3aa: CANRADSVYNEQFF

j_gene: TRBJ2-7
abundance: .
d_gene: .
v_gene: TRBV27
CDR3nt: TGTGCCAGCAGTTCAGGGTTTGCCGAGCAGTACTTC
CDR3aa: CASSSGFAEQYF

j_gene: TRBJ2-5
abundance: .
d_gene: TRBD1
v_gene: TRBV20-1
CDR3nt: TGCAGTGCTAGACCGGGACAGTACCAAGAGACCCAGTACTTC
CDR3aa: CSARPGQYQETQYF

j_gene: TRBJ1-1
abundance: .
d_gene: .
v_gene: TRBV7-9
CDR3nt: TGTGCCAGCAGCCGGTCCTGGGGGGACACTGAAGCTTTCTTT
CDR3aa: CASSRSWGDTEAFF

j_gene: TRBJ2-2
abundance: .
d_gene: .
v_gene: TRBV29-1
CDR3nt: TGCAGCGCGTCGGGGTACGGGGAGCTGTTTTTT
CDR3aa: CSASGYGELFF

j_gene: TRBJ2-7
abundance: .
d_gene: TRBD1
v_gene: TRBV11-3
CDR3nt: TGTGCCAGCAGCCGGACAGGGGGCAAAGGCTACGAGCAGTACTTC
CDR3aa: CASSRTGGKGYEQYF

j_gene: TRBJ1-1
abundance: .
d_gene: .
v_gene: TRBV12-3/TRBV12-4
CDR3nt: TGTGCCAGCAGTCTGACTATGGCTAGCACTGAAGCTTTCTTT
CDR3aa: CASSLTMASTEAFF

j_gene: TRBJ2-7
abundance: .
d_gene: .
v_gene: TRBV9
CDR3nt: TGTGCCAGCAGCAAGGATAGCTTATTCTACGAGCAGTACTTC
CDR3aa: CASSKDSLFYEQYF

j_gene: TRBJ2-5
abundance: .
d_gene: .
v_gene: TRBV6-6
CDR3nt: TGTGCCAGCAGCGCCCCGGAGACCCAGTACTTC
CDR3aa: CASSAPETQYF

j_gene: TRBJ2-7
abundance: .
d_gene: .
v_gene: TRBV20-1
CDR3nt: TGCGCCACTAGCAAGGGTCTCGCCCCAACCTACGAGCAGTACTTC
CDR3aa: CATSKGLAPTYEQYF

j_gene: TRBJ2-7
abundance: .
d_gene: TRBD1
v_gene: TRBV27
CDR3nt: TGTGCCAGCAGTTTATGGGGGACAGGTGAAGACTACGAGCAGTACTTC
CDR3aa: CASSLWGTGEDYEQYF

j_gene: TRBJ2-1
abundance: once
d_gene: TRBD1
v_gene: TRBV7-9
CDR3nt: TGTGCCAGCAGCTTAGCTGGGACAGTGGGCAATGAGCAGTTCTTC
CDR3aa: CASSLAGTVGNEQFF

j_gene: TRBJ2-1
abundance: few
d_gene: .
v_gene: TRBV5-1
CDR3nt: TGCGCCAGCAGAGCGGGTCCCGGCCTCAATGAGCAGTTCTTC
CDR3aa: CASRAGPGLNEQFF

j_gene: TRBJ1-4
abundance: few
d_gene: TRBD1
v_gene: TRBV11-1
CDR3nt: TGTGCCAGCAGTTTTGATCTCGGACAGGGGAGAGACTCGGGCACTAATGAAAAACTGTTTTTT
CDR3aa: CASSFDLGQGRDSGTNEKLFF

j_gene: TRBJ2-1
abundance: .
d_gene: TRBD2
v_gene: TRBV7-2
CDR3nt: TGTGCCAGCAGCTTACCGCGGGGGTACAATGAGCAGTTCTTC
CDR3aa: CASSLPRGYNEQFF

j_gene: TRBJ2-7
abundance: .
d_gene: TRBD2
v_gene: TRBV5-4
CDR3nt: TGTGCCAGCAGCGTTAAGACTAGCTACAATGAGCAGTACTTC
CDR3aa: CASSVKTSYNEQYF